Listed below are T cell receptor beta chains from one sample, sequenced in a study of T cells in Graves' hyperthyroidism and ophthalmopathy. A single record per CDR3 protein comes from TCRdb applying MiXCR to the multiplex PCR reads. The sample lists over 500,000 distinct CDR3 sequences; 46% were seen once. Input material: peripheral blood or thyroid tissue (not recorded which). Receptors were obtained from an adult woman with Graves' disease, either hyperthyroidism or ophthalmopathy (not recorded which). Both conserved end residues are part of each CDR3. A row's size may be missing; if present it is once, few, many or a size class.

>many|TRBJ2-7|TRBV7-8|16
CASSLESGTGTYEQYF
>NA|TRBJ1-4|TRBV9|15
CASGGGTGPKEKLFF
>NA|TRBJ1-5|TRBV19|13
CASSREGREPQHF
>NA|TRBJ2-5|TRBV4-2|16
CASSQVPRETEETQYF
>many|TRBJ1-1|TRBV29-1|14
CSVGTGGLNTEAFF
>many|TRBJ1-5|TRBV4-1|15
CASSYRDNTEQPQHF
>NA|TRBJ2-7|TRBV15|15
CATSSSPGQGGEQYF
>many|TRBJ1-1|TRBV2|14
CASRQQGIGTEAFF
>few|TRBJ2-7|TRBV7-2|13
CASSSRSIYEQYF
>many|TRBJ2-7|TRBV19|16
CASSTNRLAGNYEQYF
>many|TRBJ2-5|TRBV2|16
CASSEASGTIQETQYF
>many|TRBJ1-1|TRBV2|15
CASSGGTGFAAEAFF
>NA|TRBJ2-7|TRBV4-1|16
CASSTGGDSPSYEQYF
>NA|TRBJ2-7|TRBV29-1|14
CSSPTSGLPYEQYF
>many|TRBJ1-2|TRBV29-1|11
CSVRGSDGYTF
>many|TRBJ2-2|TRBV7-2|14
CASSSDPRSGELFF
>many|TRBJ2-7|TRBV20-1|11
CSAAQGVEQYF
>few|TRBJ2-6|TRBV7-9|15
CASSLDGSGANVLTF
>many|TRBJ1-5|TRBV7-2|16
CASSLDGTNSNQPQHF
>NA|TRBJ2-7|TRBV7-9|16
CASSHARGGRFNEQYF
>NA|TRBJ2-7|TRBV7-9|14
CASSHREGPYEQYF
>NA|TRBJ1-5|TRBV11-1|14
CASSSQGADQPQHF
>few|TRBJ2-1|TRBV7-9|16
CASSLWTGLRNNEQFF